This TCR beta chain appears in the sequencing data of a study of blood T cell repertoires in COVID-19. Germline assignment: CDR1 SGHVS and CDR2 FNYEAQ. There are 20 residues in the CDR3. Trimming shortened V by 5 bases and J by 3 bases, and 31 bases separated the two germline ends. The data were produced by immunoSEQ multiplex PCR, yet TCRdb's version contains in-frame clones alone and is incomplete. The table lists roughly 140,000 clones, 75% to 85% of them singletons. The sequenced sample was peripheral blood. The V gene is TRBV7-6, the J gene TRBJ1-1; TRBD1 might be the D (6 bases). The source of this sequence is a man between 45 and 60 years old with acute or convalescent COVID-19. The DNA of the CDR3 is TGTGCCAGCAGCCTCCTCAGGCGGACAGAGACTTTAAGGATGGACACTGAAGCTTTCTTT. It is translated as CASSLLRRTETLRMDTEAFF.